Sequencing of this T cell receptor (beta chain) was carried out in a study of CD8+ T cells in alopecia areata. After removal of 6 bases from V and 13 bases from J, the junction contained 4 bases not matched to a gene. There are 10 residues in the CDR3. In germline, CDR1 is MNHEY, CDR2 SMNVEV (reference sequence). Treatment indicated: oral pan-JAK inhibitor, 5-10 mg twice daily. Sorting from PBMCs produced CD4+ and CD8+ T cells. After isolation, RNA underwent reverse transcription to generate cDNA as the sequencing template. Clones were read by immunoSEQ multiplex PCR, and TCRdb kept only the in-frame ones, dropping some. In the table there are about 180,000 clones, 45% to 60% of which are singletons. Study-level results: Especially in alopecia totalis/universalis, lesional scalp showed greater clonality than normal scalp did.

As to this clone: Its antigen remains unknown.

The chain uses TRBV27 and TRBJ1-2; 8 bases map to TRBD1. The source material was CD8+ T cells sorted from blood, sampled around week 54, from a patient treated with tofacitinib. This receptor was identified in a human donor with alopecia areata. DNA for the CDR3: TGTGCCAGCAGGGGACAGGACTTCACCTTC. Residues: CASRGQDFTF.